These 20 T cell receptor beta chains were sequenced from one sample in a study of T cell responses to AZD1222 COVID-19 vaccine. Method: immunoSEQ multiplex PCR; TCRdb's copy keeps in-frame clones and lacks some. The top ten hold under 6.5% of the sample, which has 55,000 to 75,000 clones, around nine tenths seen once. The source was peripheral blood, collected on day 0 of AZD1222 vaccination. All receptors derive from an adult in good health.

V and J are TRBV19 and TRBJ2-5; D possibly corresponds to TRBD2 (6 bases). This CDR3 region has 17 residues. V lost 3 bases, J lost 1 base, and 18 bases lay in between. Germline V gene data show CDR1 as LNHDA and CDR2 as SQIVND (reference sequence). CDR3 in DNA: TGTGCCAGTAGTATCGGCCCAGGGCCCGGGGGCCAAGAGACCCAGTACTTC. Translation gives CASSIGPGPGGQETQYF.

The rearrangement links TRBV5-1 to TRBJ1-1; D is undetermined. Trimming removed 4 bases at V and 5 bases at J, with 15 bases between. The CDR3 has 14 residues. The germline CDR1 and CDR2 sequences are SGHRS and YFSETQ. The CDR3, as DNA: TGCGCCAGCAGCCCGATGTCAGAGATAACTGAAGCTTTCTTT. Translation gives CASSPMSEITEAFF.

The V call is TRBV18, the J call TRBJ2-5; tentative D call: TRBD1 (6 bases). With 2 bases removed from V and 0 bases from J, the gap between germline ends came to 10 bases. The CDR3 extends over 15 amino acids. Germline V gene sequence: CDR1 KGHSH, CDR2 LQKENI. CDR3 loop: CASSPGTSHQETQYF. The CDR3 DNA reads as TGTGCCAGCTCACCAGGGACATCTCACCAAGAGACCCAGTACTTC.

V gene TRBV5-1 combines with J gene TRBJ2-2; unclear D gene. The germline V gene has CDR1 SGHRS and CDR2 YFSETQ. Between the trimmed V and J ends, which lost 0 bases and 6 bases, there was a span of 6 bases. The CDR3 sequence is 13 residues long. CDR3 sequence: CASSLESAGELFF. CDR3 in DNA: TGCGCCAGCAGCTTGGAGAGTGCCGGGGAGCTGTTTTTT.

The rearrangement links TRBV12-3 or TRBV12-4 to TRBJ1-2, with TRBD1 matching over 8 bases. This CDR3 spans 13 amino acids. V gave up 5 bases and J gave up 5 bases; unmatched junction bases: 4. DNA of the CDR3: TGTGCCAGCAGTGTACAGGGGGATTATGGCTACACCTTC. Protein product: CASSVQGDYGYTF.

A single count supports this clone. The V and J genes are TRBV19 and TRBJ2-1; a weak D match, TRBD1 (5 bases). Germline CDR1 LNHDA, CDR2 SQIVND (reference sequence). CDR3 length: 15 amino acids. V shed 4 bases and J shed 2 bases, with 12 bases lying between them. The CDR3 DNA reads as TGTGCCAGTAGTACAGGGCATACCACCTACAATGAGCAGTTCTTC. Its protein product is CASSTGHTTYNEQFF.

This clone was counted a few times. The chain links TRBV2 to TRBJ1-4; 7 bases match TRBD1. The CDR3 length is 13 residues. The V gene end was trimmed by 9 bases and the J gene end by 8 bases; junction bases not matched to a gene: 9. The germline V gene encodes CDR1 SNHLY and CDR2 FYNNEI. The CDR3 nucleotides read TGTGCCAGATCGACAGGGCGTGGAGAAAAACTGTTTTTT. This encodes CARSTGRGEKLFF.

The chain joins TRBV6-5 to TRBJ2-2, with D possibly being TRBD1 (6 bases). Per germline, CDR1 MNHEY and CDR2 SVGAGI. Trimming shortened V by 7 bases and J by 5 bases, and 14 bases separated the two germline ends. The CDR3 loop spans 14 amino acids. CDR3 loop: CASMMGARTGELFF. The CDR3 nucleotides are TGTGCCAGCATGATGGGGGCGAGAACCGGGGAGCTGTTTTTT.

V usage is TRBV4-1 and J usage is TRBJ1-4; D is unclear. CDR1 is MGHRA and CDR2 is YSYEKL in the germline V gene. Trimming left V 0 bases short and J 0 bases short, with 8 bases between. The CDR3 is 16 amino acids. CDR3 sequence (DNA): TGCGCCAGCAGCCAAGAGGTCGCAGCAACTAATGAAAAACTGTTTTTT. Its protein is CASSQEVAATNEKLFF.

V is TRBV7-9 and J is TRBJ1-2; maybe TRBD1 (6 bases). V was shortened by 11 bases and J by 7 bases, with 23 bases between the two germline ends. Germline CDR1 and CDR2: SEHNR and FQNEAQ (reference sequence). This CDR3 has 14 amino acids. The CDR3 region is CASGDRRHLGGYTF. CDR3 DNA sequence: TGTGCCTCTGGTGACAGGCGACATCTGGGTGGCTACACCTTC.

This clone occurred a few times. The rearrangement uses TRBV27 and TRBJ2-3, with TRBD2 matching 9 bases. The germline gives CDR1 MNHEY, CDR2 SMNVEV (reference sequence). The CDR3 loop spans 13 amino acids. The V gene end was trimmed by 5 bases and the J gene end by 3 bases; junction bases not matched to a gene: 0. The CDR3 bases are TGTGCCAGCAGTGCGGGGGGGACAGATACGCAGTATTTT. It codes for CASSAGGTDTQYF.

The rearrangement links TRBV6-1 to TRBJ1-1; the D is unclear. V lost 2 bases to trimming and J lost 5 bases, with 12 bases between them. CDR1 is MNHNS, CDR2 SASEGT, per germline. The CDR3 covers 14 residues. The CDR3 spells CASSERRVGTEAFF. The CDR3 DNA sequence: TGTGCCAGCAGTGAACGTCGAGTGGGAACTGAAGCTTTCTTT.

The chain recombines TRBV19 with TRBJ2-1; TRBD1 matches at 7 bases. J was trimmed by 4 bases and V by 3 bases; bases with no gene match: 6. The CDR3 loop spans 15 amino acids. Germline assignment: CDR1 LNHDA and CDR2 SQIVND (reference sequence). The CDR3 DNA follows: TGTGCCAGTAGTATTTACAGGGGCGGATACAATGAGCAGTTCTTC. Protein product: CASSIYRGGYNEQFF. The whole variable domain, filled in from reference TRBV19 and TRBJ2-1, reads DGGITQSPKYLFRKEGQNVTLSCEQNLNHDAMYWYRQDPGQGLRLIYYSQIVNDFQKGDIAEGYSVSREKKESFPLTVTSAQKNPTAFYLCASSIYRGGYNEQFFGPGTRLTVL.

The chain carries TRBV6-5 and TRBJ2-3, with 7 bases lining up with TRBD2. The germline V gene has CDR1 MNHEY and CDR2 SVGAGI. After removal of 3 bases from V and 2 bases from J, the junction contained 5 bases not matched to a gene. CDR3 length: 15 residues. The CDR3 sequence is CASSYKRGPTDTQYF. Here the CDR3 DNA reads TGTGCCAGCAGTTATAAGCGGGGACCCACAGATACGCAGTATTTT.

V gene TRBV19 combines with J gene TRBJ1-1; TRBD1 matches 7 bases. The length of the CDR3 is 15 residues. Germline loops: CDR1 LNHDA, CDR2 SQIVND (reference sequence). V shed 5 bases and J 0 bases; nucleotides not matched to a gene: 6. CDR3 residues: CASSSSGQLNTEAFF. CDR3 nucleotides: TGTGCCAGTAGTTCATCGGGACAGCTGAACACTGAAGCTTTCTTT.

As regards this clone: Other nucleotide sequences from this sample produce the same CDR3. The V gene is TRBV5-1, the J gene TRBJ1-1, with 9 nucleotides matching TRBD1. The V segment lost 4 bases and the J segment 4 bases; nucleotides outside the gene matches: 2. The germline CDR1 and CDR2 sequences are SGHRS and YFSETQ. CDR3 size: 13 residues. CDR3 DNA sequence: TGCGCCAGCAGCCCGGGACAGGGCACTGAAGCTTTCTTT. Translation: CASSPGQGTEAFF.

This chain links TRBV4-2 with TRBJ2-5; perhaps TRBD2 as D (7 bases). The CDR3 extends over 17 amino acids. CDR1 is LGHNA, CDR2 YNFKEQ, per germline. V was shortened by 1 base and J by 5 bases, with 20 bases between the two germline ends. CDR3 DNA sequence: TGTGCCAGCAGCCAAGGGGTGGACAGAGCGGGGCGGGAGACCCAGTACTTC. It specifies CASSQGVDRAGRETQYF.

The chain recombines TRBV29-1 with TRBJ1-2, with 7 bases identical to TRBD1. Looked up from germline, CDR1 is SQVTM and CDR2 is ANQGSEA. The CDR3 loop spans 14 amino acids. V shed 6 bases and J 0 bases; nucleotides not matched to a gene: 7. The CDR3: CSVQQGNANYGYTF. The CDR3 DNA is TGCAGCGTCCAACAGGGGAATGCTAACTATGGCTACACCTTC.

The chain recombines TRBV5-1 with TRBJ1-6; possibly TRBD1 for D (6 bases). V shed 2 bases and J shed 4 bases, with 10 bases lying between them. In germline, CDR1 is SGHRS, CDR2 YFSETQ. This CDR3 is 15 amino acids long. CDR3 nucleotides: TGCGCCAGCAGCTTCAGGGGAAATTATAATTCACCCCTCCACTTT. This translates into CASSFRGNYNSPLHF.

The chain recombines TRBV2 with TRBJ1-1, with unresolved D. CDR1 is SNHLY, CDR2 FYNNEI, per germline. The V gene lost 6 bases and the J gene lost 6 bases, with 17 bases spanning the gap. The CDR3 totals 14 residues. Written as DNA, the CDR3 is TGTGCCAGCAGCGTCCTCGAAGGGCGCGCTGAAGCTTTCTTT. Amino acid sequence: CASSVLEGRAEAFF.